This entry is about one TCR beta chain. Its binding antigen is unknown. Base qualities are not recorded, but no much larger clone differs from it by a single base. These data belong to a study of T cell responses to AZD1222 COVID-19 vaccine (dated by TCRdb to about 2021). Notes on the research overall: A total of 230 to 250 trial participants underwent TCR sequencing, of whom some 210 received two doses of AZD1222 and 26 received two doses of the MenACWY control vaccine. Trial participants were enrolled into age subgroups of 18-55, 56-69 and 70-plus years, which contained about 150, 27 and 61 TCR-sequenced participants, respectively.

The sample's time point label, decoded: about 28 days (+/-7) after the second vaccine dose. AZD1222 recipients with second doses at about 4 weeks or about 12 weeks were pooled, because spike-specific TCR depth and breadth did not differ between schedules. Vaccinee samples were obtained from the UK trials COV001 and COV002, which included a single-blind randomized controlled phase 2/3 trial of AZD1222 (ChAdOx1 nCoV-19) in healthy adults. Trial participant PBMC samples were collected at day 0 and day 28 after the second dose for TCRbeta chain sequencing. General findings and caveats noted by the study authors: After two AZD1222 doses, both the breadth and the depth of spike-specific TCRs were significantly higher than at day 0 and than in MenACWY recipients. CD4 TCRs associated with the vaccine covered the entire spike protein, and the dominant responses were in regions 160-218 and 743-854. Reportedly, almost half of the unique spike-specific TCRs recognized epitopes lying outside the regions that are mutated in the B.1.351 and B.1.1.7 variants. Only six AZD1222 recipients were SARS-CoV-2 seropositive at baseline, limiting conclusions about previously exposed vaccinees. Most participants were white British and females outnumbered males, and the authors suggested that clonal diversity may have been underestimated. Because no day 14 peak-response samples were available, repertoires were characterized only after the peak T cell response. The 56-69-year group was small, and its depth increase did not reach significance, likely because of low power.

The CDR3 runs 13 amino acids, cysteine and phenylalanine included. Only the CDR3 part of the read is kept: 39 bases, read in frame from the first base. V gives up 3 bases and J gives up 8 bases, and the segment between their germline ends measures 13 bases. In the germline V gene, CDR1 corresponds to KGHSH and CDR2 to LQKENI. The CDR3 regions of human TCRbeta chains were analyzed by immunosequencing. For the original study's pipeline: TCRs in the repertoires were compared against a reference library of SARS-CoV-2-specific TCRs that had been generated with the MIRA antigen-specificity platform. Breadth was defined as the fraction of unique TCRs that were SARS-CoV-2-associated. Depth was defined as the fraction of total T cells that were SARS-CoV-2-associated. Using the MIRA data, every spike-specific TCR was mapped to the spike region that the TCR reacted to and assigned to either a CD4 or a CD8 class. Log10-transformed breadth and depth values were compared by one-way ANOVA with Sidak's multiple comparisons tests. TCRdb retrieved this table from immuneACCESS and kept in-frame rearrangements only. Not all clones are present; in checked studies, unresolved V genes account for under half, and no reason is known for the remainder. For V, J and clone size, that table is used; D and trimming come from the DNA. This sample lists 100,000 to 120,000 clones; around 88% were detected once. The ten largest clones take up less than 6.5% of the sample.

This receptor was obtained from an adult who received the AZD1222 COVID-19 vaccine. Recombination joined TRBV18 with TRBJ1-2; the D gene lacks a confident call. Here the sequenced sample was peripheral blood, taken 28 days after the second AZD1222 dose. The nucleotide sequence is TGTGCCAGCTCACCTCTAGTTGCTGGGGGCTACACCTTC. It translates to CASSPLVAGGYTF. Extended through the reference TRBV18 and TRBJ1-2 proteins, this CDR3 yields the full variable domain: NAGVMQNPRHLVRRRGQEARLRCSPMKGHSHVYWYRQLPEEGLKFMVYLQKENIIDESGMPKERFSAEFPKEGPSILRIQQVVRGDSAAYFCASSPLVAGGYTFGSGTRLTVV.